The 21 T cell receptor beta chains listed next were all sequenced from one sample in a study of cytomegalovirus exposure and HLA in healthy donors. Both 60 Vbeta primers and 13 Jbeta primers went into the PCR. This table comes from immunoSEQ multiplex PCR, and its TCRdb copy is limited to in-frame clones, with some not included. The data hold roughly 200,000 clones, with 80% observed a single time. Sequenced input: PBMCs. These receptor sequences come from a man aged 35-49 years in good health and CMV-seronegative.

This clone was found once. The chain links TRBV4-3 to TRBJ2-7; no clear D. The CDR3 has 14 residues. Trimming pared 6 bases from V and 0 bases from J, leaving 12 bases between. From germline, CDR1 is LGHNA and CDR2 YSLEER. The DNA of the CDR3 is TGCGCCAGCAGGCCTCTCCTGCGCTCCTACGAGCAGTACTTC. The encoded protein is CASRPLLRSYEQYF.

The CDR3 sequence is CASSLSGVSYNEQFF. The CDR3 DNA reads as TGTGCCAGCAGCTTAAGCGGGGTGAGTTACAATGAGCAGTTCTTC. The chain has TRBV7-2 and TRBJ2-1, with TRBD2 identical over 7 bases. Trimming at V came to 2 bases and at J to 4 bases, leaving 5 bases not matched to a gene. The CDR3 spans 15 residues. Germline values: CDR1 SGHTA, CDR2 FQGNSA.

The V call is TRBV9, the J call TRBJ2-7; 8 bases fit TRBD1. Germline V gene lookup returns CDR1 SGDLS and CDR2 YYNGEE. Trimming took 0 bases from V and 2 from J; bases not matched to a gene: 4. This CDR3 comprises 15 residues. CDR3 bases: TGTGCCAGCAGCGTAGGACAGGGGTCCGCCTACGAGCAGTACTTC. It yields the protein CASSVGQGSAYEQYF.

This clone was seen more than once but under ten times. The genes are TRBV4-3 and TRBJ2-7, with 7 bases lining up with TRBD1. CDR1 is LGHNA and CDR2 is YSLEER in the germline V gene. V lost 5 bases to trimming and J lost 0 bases; unmatched junction nucleotides: 4. The length of the CDR3 is 14 residues. As DNA, the CDR3 is TGCGCCAGCAGCTGGGACAGATCCTCCTACGAGCAGTACTTC. It codes for CASSWDRSSYEQYF.

The V call is TRBV21-1, the J call TRBJ1-4; TRBD1, the D gene given by the table, was not confirmed from the DNA. TRBV21-1 is reported as a pseudogene. This CDR3 has 18 amino acids. CDR3: CASSKKEPWAVTNEKLFF. The CDR3 DNA sequence: TGTGCCAGCAGCAAAAAAGAGCCTTGGGCAGTGACTAATGAAAAACTGTTTTTT.

CDR3 nucleotide sequence: TGTGCCAGTAGTATGGGGACAGGGGTGGGTTCACCCCTCCACTTT. This translates into CASSMGTGVGSPLHF. The chain has TRBV19 and TRBJ1-6; 10 nucleotides agree with TRBD1. Per the germline V gene, CDR1 is LNHDA and CDR2 is SQIVND (reference sequence). J was trimmed by 9 bases and V by 3 bases; bases with no gene match: 5. This CDR3 is built from 15 residues.

The chain employs TRBV6-5 and TRBJ1-6, with 7 bases that match TRBD1. Germline CDR1 is MNHEY and CDR2 is SVGAGI. This CDR3 contains 14 residues. The J segment lost 7 bases and the V segment lost 6 bases, leaving 6 bases of the junction unmatched. The CDR3 coding sequence is TGTGCCAGCAGCCCAGGGGACAGAAATTCACCCCTCCACTTT. Protein sequence: CASSPGDRNSPLHF.

The chain couples TRBV7-2 to TRBJ2-7; D is unresolved. CDR3 length: 14 amino acids. Trimming removed 1 base from V and 6 bases from J, with 13 bases in between. CDR1 is SGHTA and CDR2 is FQGNSA in the germline V gene. For the CDR3, the DNA is TGTGCCAGCAGCTTAGGTCTATCGGGTCGCGAGCAGTACTTC. This sequence encodes CASSLGLSGREQYF.

The chain carries TRBV6-5 and TRBJ1-6, with 9 bases matching TRBD1. The CDR3 sequence is 15 residues long. The trim removed 2 bases at V and 7 bases at J, leaving 3 bases unmatched. Looked up from germline, CDR1 is MNHEY and CDR2 is SVGAGI. The chain's CDR3 is CASSYGTGLNSPLHF. CDR3 coding DNA: TGTGCCAGCAGTTACGGGACAGGGTTGAATTCACCCCTCCACTTT.

This rearrangement joins TRBV2 to TRBJ2-7; 8 positions agree with TRBD1. The CDR3 is 15 residues long. V lost 1 base to trimming and J lost 4 bases; unmatched junction nucleotides: 6. Germline loops: CDR1 SNHLY, CDR2 FYNNEI. The CDR3 here is CASSEGQGLIYEQYF. In nucleotides, the CDR3 is TGTGCCAGCAGTGAAGGACAGGGGCTTATTTACGAGCAGTACTTC.

This chain links TRBV29-1 with TRBJ1-3, with TRBD1 as a possible D gene (6 bases). Germline V gene data show CDR1 as SQVTM and CDR2 as ANQGSEA. The CDR3 totals 13 residues. V shed 6 bases and J shed 3 bases, with 12 bases lying between them. As DNA, the CDR3 is TGCAGCGTCGAAACAGGGAGTGGAAACACCATATATTTT. It encodes CSVETGSGNTIYF.

The chain uses TRBV5-6 and TRBJ1-5; D not resolved. CDR1 SGHDT and CDR2 YYEEEE come from the germline V gene. Trimming pared 1 base from V and 7 bases from J, leaving 12 bases between. This CDR3 spans 14 amino acids. Written as DNA, the CDR3 is TGTGCCAGCAGCTTGAGTGGGTTCGGGCAGCCCCAGCATTTT. Amino acids: CASSLSGFGQPQHF.

V is TRBV19 and J is TRBJ2-7; a possible D gene is TRBD1 (6 bases). The germline V gene encodes CDR1 LNHDA and CDR2 SQIVND (reference sequence). Trimming removed 1 base at V and 2 bases at J, with 6 bases between. The CDR3 totals 13 residues. The CDR3 region has the DNA TGTGCCAGTAGTATAGGGACAGCCTACGAGCAGTACTTC. It translates to CASSIGTAYEQYF.

This clone was seen just once. The chain couples TRBV4-3 to TRBJ2-3; D call uncertain. V was cut by 4 bases and J by 5 bases, with 16 bases left in between. Germline V gene data show CDR1 as LGHNA and CDR2 as YSLEER. The CDR3 sequence is 15 residues long. Here the CDR3 reads CASSPEASPLDTQYF. For the CDR3, the DNA is TGCGCCAGCAGCCCCGAGGCCAGCCCATTAGATACGCAGTATTTT.

The chain employs TRBV30 and TRBJ1-1; D unclear. The CDR3 extends over 13 amino acids. V was cut by 0 bases and J by 1 base, with 6 bases left in between. CDR1 is GTSNPN and CDR2 is SVGIG in the germline V gene (reference sequence). The CDR3 nucleotides read TGTGCCTGGAGTGTACTGAGGAACACTGAAGCTTTCTTT. This encodes CAWSVLRNTEAFF.

V gene TRBV5-6 combines with J gene TRBJ1-1; possibly TRBD1 for D (6 bases). Looked up from germline, CDR1 is SGHDT and CDR2 is YYEEEE. The CDR3 spans 14 residues. Between the trimmed V and J ends, which lost 6 bases and 3 bases, there was a span of 15 bases. The CDR3 reads CASTTGIEYTEAFF. Here the CDR3 DNA reads TGTGCCAGCACCACAGGGATCGAGTACACTGAAGCTTTCTTT.

This clone was seen just once. CDR3 region: CASSLIRSHGNQPQHF. CDR3 coding DNA: TGTGCCAGCAGCTTAATCAGGTCCCACGGCAATCAGCCCCAGCATTTT. V is TRBV7-8 and J is TRBJ1-5, with D uncertain. V dropped 2 bases and J dropped 2 bases, with 13 bases sitting between them. The CDR3 is made up of 16 amino acids. In germline, CDR1 is SGHVS, CDR2 FQNEAQ.

The gene calls are TRBV4-1 and TRBJ2-7, with D perhaps matching TRBD1 (5 bases). The CDR3 sequence is 14 residues long. The ends were cut back, 1 base at V and 7 bases at J, with 14 bases in the middle. The germline CDR1 and CDR2 sequences are MGHRA and YSYEKL. The CDR3 DNA reads as TGCGCCAGCAGCCAAGCCGGACAAGTCCTTGAGCAGTACTTC. This codes for CASSQAGQVLEQYF.

The chain couples TRBV5-5 to TRBJ2-7; 11 bases map to TRBD2. Trimming removed 4 bases from V and 5 bases from J; junction bases left unmatched: 8. The CDR3 loop spans 15 amino acids. Germline V CDR1 and CDR2: SGHKS, YYEKEE (reference sequence). The CDR3 sequence: CASSPRLAGKDEQYF. The CDR3 coding sequence is TGTGCCAGCAGCCCGAGACTAGCGGGAAAGGACGAGCAGTACTTC.

The gene calls are TRBV20-1 and TRBJ1-1; 7 bases fit TRBD1. The V gene's germline CDR1 is DFQATT and CDR2 SNEGSKA (reference sequence). This CDR3 comprises 11 residues. CDR3 DNA sequence: TGCAGCGTAGGACAGGCTTTTGAGGCTTTCTTT. Translating gives CSVGQAFEAFF.

This clone has more than one count but fewer than ten. The chain links TRBV7-2 to TRBJ1-5; perhaps TRBD1 as D (5 bases). This CDR3 spans 16 amino acids. The germline CDR1 and CDR2 sequences are SGHTA and FQGNSA. Trimming took 5 bases from V and 4 from J, leaving 18 bases between them. The CDR3 loop is CASSPTAGERNQPQHF. The DNA for the CDR3 is TGTGCCAGCAGCCCCACCGCGGGGGAACGGAATCAGCCCCAGCATTTT.